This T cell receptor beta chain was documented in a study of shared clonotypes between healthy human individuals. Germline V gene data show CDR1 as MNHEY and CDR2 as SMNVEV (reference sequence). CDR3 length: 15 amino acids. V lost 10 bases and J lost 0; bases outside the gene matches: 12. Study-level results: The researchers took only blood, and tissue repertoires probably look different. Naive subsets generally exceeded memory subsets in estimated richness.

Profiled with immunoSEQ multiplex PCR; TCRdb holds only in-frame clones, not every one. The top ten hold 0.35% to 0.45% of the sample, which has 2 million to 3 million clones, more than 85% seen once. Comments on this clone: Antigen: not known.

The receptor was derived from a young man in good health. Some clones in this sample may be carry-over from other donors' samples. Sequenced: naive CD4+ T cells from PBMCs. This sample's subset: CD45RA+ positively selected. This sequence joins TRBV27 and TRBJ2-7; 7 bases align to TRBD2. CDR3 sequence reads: CATLSPGLGSYEQYF. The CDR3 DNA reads TGTGCCACCCTATCCCCCGGACTAGGCTCCTACGAGCAGTACTTC.